This T cell receptor (beta chain) derives from a study of blood T cell repertoires in COVID-19. Across the study: Some COVID-19 samples were acute and others convalescent; all came from the United States, Italy and Spain. T cells, B-cell-depleted T cells, or PBMCs provided the cDNA or gDNA that served as material.

In the original processing: From reference gene primer amplification, estimates of nucleated cell counts were derived. Repertoires were generated with immunoSEQ multiplex PCR, while TCRdb's copy carries only in-frame clones and drops some. D and trimming were read from the DNA, whereas the V and J calls and clone size are those reported in that table. The repertoire holds 200,000 or so clones, with around four fifths as singletons. The CDR3 length is 11 residues. V was cut by 3 bases and J by 10 bases, with 10 bases left in between. Germline CDR1 reads DFQATT; CDR2 reads SNEGSKA (reference sequence).

The sample consisted of peripheral blood. This chain links TRBV20-1 with TRBJ2-1; D unresolved. The sequence was obtained from a man between 25 and 39 years old with active or convalescent COVID-19. The CDR3 loop reads CSASGSREQFF. CDR3 DNA: TGCAGTGCTAGTGGGTCCCGGGAGCAGTTCTTC.